This TCR beta chain was recorded in a study of cytomegalovirus exposure and HLA in healthy donors. In the study overall: Early released data had 80 million or so unique TCRs, all coming from HLA-typed donors.

Whole-study findings and limits: High sensitivity and specificity were reportedly achieved when the classifier diagnosed cytomegalovirus status.

The length of the CDR3 is 15 residues. Trimming took off 1 base at V and 4 bases at J, with 11 bases between the two ends. Germline assignment: CDR1 SGHVS and CDR2 FNYEAQ. Both 60 Vbeta primers and 13 Jbeta primers went into the PCR. Libraries were prepared by immunoSEQ multiplex PCR; TCRdb keeps only in-frame clonotypes and omits some of them. The data contain roughly 110,000 clones, over 60% of them singletons. In regard to this clone: The antigen remains undetermined.

Sequenced sample: PBMCs. The chain employs TRBV7-6 and TRBJ1-5; D uncertain. The receptor's source is a male donor in good health and CMV-seronegative. The CDR3 bases are TGTGCCAGCAGCTTAGAAGAGGGAGGGAATCAGCCCCAGCATTTT. This translates into CASSLEEGGNQPQHF.